The sequence of this T cell receptor (beta chain) was determined in a study of CD8 T cells in Susac syndrome. The multiple sclerosis controls were treatment-naive patients with relapsing-remitting disease that was stable or active. Germline V gene sequence: CDR1 GTSNPN, CDR2 SVGIG (reference sequence). The CDR3 is 14 amino acids. The V and J ends lost 2 bases and 4 bases, in that order; junction bases with no gene match: 7. Reverse transcription of about 0.5 to 1 ug RNA was carried out with random hexamers. TCRdb fed the immunoSEQ multiplex PCR reads into MiXCR, producing one record per CDR3 protein. Found here are 150,000 to 200,000 distinct CDR3 sequences, approximately 93% of them singletons; the top ten hold about 0.094%.

The V call is TRBV30, the J call TRBJ1-1, with 7 bases identical to TRBD1. The material sequenced was CD4+ T cells from PBMCs. The sequence was collected from a human donor with multiple sclerosis. The CDR3 region has the DNA TGTGCCTGGAGTCAGGGGGGAGGAAGCACTGAAGCTTTCTTT. Amino acids: CAWSQGGGSTEAFF.